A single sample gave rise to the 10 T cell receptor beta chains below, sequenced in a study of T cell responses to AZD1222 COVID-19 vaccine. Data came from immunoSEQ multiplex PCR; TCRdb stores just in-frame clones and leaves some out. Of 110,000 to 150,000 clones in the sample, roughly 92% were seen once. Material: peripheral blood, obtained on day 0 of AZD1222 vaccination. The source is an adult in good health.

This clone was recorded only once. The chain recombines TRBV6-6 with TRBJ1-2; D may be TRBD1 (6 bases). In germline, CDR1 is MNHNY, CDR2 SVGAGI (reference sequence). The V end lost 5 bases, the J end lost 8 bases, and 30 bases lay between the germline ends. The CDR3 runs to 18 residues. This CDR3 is CASSPGAWDTTKIWGYTF. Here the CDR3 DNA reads TGTGCCAGCAGTCCAGGGGCGTGGGACACGACAAAGATTTGGGGCTACACCTTC.

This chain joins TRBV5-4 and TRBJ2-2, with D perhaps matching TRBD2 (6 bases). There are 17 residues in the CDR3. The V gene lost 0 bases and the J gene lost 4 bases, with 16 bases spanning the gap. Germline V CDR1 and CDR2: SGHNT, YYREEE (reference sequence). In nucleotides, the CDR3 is TGTGCCAGCAGCTTGGTTATGGCTAGCGCTCTCACCGGGGAGCTGTTTTTT. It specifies CASSLVMASALTGELFF.

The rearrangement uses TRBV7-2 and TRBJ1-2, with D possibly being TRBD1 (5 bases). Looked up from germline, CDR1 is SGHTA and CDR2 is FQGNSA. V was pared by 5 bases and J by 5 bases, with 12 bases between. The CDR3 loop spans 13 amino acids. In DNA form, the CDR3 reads TGTGCCAGCAGCACGCTGGCAGGGTATGGCTACACCTTC. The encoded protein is CASSTLAGYGYTF.

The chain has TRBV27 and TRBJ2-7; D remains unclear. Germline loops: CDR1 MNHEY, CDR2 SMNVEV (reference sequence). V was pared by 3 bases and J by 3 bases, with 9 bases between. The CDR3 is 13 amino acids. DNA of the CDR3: TGTGCCAGCAGTTTTATTGGAGACTACGAGCAGTACTTC. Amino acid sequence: CASSFIGDYEQYF.

The CDR3 reads CASSFGGSSYNEQFF. The CDR3 region has the DNA TGCGCCAGCAGCTTTGGAGGAAGCTCCTACAATGAGCAGTTCTTC. The chain joins TRBV5-1 to TRBJ2-1, with a weak D call TRBD2 (5 bases). Trimming took off 2 bases at V and 0 bases at J, with 9 bases between the two ends. The CDR3 spans 15 residues. Per germline, CDR1 SGHRS and CDR2 YFSETQ.

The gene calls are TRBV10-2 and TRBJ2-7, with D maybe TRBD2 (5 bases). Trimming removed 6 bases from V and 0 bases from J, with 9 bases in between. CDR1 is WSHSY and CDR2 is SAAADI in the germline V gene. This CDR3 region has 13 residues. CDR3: CASRLSASYEQYF. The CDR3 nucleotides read TGCGCCAGCAGGCTTAGCGCCTCCTACGAGCAGTACTTC.

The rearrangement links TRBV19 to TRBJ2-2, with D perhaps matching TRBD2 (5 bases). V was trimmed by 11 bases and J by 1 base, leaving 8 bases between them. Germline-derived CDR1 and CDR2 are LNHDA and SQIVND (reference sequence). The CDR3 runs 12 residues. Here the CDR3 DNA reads TGTGCCTGCCGGGAGAACACCGGGGAGCTGTTTTTT. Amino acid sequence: CACRENTGELFF.

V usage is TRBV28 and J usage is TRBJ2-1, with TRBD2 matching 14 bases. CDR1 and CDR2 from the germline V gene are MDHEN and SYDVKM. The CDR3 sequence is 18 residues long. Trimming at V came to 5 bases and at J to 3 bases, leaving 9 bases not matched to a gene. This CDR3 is CASSPSGTSGRLYNEQFF. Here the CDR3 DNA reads TGTGCCAGCAGTCCGTCCGGGACTAGCGGGAGACTCTACAATGAGCAGTTCTTC.

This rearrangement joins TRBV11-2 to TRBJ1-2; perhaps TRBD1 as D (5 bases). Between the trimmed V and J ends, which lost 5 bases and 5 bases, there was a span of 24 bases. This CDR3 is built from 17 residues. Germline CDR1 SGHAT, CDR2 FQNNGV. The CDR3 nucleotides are TGTGCCAGCAGCCCCCACCCCTTAGTGACAGACCATTATGGCTACACCTTC. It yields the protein CASSPHPLVTDHYGYTF.

CDR3 sequence: CASYRGAGANVLTF. In DNA form, the CDR3 reads TGTGCCTCCTACCGGGGCGCTGGGGCCAACGTCCTGACTTTC. This chain links TRBV30 with TRBJ2-6; D possibly uses TRBD1 or TRBD2 (5 bases each). The CDR3 totals 14 residues. V dropped 7 bases and J dropped 2 bases, with 12 bases sitting between them. CDR1 and CDR2 from the germline V gene are GTSNPN and SVGIG (reference sequence). Combining the CDR3 with reference TRBV30 and TRBJ2-6 gives the whole variable domain SQTIHQWPATLVQPVGSPLSLECTVEGTSNPNLYWYRQAAGRGLQLLFYSVGIGQISSEVPQNLSASRPQDRQFILSSKKLLLSDSGFYLCASYRGAGANVLTFGAGSRLTVL.